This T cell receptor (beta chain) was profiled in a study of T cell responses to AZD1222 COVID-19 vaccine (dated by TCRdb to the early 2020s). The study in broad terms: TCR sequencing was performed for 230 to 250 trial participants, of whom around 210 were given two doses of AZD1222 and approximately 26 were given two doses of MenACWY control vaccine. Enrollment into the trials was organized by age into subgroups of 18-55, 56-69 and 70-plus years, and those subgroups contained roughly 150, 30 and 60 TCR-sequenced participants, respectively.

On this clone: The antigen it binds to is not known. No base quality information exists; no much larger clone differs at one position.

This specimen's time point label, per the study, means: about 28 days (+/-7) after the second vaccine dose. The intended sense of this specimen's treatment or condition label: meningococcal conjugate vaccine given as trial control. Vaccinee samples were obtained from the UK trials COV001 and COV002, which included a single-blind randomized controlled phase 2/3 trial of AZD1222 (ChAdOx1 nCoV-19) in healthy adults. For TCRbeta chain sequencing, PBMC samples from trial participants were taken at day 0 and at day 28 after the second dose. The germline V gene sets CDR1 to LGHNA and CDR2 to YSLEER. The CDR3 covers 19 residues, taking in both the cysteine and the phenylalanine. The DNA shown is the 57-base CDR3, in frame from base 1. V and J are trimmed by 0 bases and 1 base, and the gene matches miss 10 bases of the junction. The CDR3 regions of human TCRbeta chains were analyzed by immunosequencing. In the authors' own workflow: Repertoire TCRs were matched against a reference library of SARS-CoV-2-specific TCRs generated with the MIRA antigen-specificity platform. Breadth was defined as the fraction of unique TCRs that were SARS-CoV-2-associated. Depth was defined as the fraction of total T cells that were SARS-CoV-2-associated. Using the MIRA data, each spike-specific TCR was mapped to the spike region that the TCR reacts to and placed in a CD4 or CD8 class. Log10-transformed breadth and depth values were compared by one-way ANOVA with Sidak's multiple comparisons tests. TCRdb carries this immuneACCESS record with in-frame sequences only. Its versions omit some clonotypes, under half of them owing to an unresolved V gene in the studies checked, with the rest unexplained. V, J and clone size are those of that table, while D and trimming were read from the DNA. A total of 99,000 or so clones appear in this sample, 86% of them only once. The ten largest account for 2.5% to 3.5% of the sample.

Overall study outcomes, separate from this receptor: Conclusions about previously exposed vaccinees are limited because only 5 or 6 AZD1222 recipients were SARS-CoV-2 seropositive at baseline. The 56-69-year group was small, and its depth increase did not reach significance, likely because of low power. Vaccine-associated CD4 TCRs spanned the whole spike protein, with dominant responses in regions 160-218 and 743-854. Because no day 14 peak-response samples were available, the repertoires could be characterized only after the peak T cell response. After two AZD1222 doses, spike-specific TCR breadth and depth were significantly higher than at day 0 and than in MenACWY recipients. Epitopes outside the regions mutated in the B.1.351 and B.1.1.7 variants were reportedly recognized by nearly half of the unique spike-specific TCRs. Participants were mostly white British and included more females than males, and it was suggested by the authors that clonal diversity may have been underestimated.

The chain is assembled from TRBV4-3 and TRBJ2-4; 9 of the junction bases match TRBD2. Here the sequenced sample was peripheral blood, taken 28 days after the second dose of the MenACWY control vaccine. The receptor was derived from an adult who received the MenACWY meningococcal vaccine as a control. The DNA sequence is TGCGCCAGCAGCCAAGAGCCCCTCCCAAGCGGGGGGGCCAAAAACATTCAGTACTTC. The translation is CASSQEPLPSGGAKNIQYF.